These T cell receptor beta chains were read from a single sample in a study of beta chain features in type 1 diabetes. Using immunoSEQ multiplex PCR, the repertoire was profiled, and TCRdb retains in-frame clones only, with some absent. This table has around 350,000 clones, roughly 13% appearing once. The sample was naive CD4+ T cells from blood. The receptors shown here come from a man aged 18-30 years in good health. CDR3s include the opening cysteine and the closing phenylalanine or tryptophan. A D gene is named only where the DNA matches it firmly. Only some rows state a clone size, as once, few, many or a class for expanded clones.

v_call	clone_size	d_call	j_call	cdr3_nt	cdr3_aa
TRBV10-3	-	-	TRBJ1-2	TGTGCCATCAGTGATGGACAGAGATATGGCTACACCTTC	CAISDGQRYGYTF
TRBV5-1	-	-	TRBJ2-7	TGCGCCAGCAGCTTTCAAGCATCCTCCTACGAGCAGTACTTC	CASSFQASSYEQYF
TRBV4-3	few	-	TRBJ2-3	TGCGCCAGCAGCCAAGATCGGGGCACAGATACGCAGTATTTT	CASSQDRGTDTQYF
TRBV18	few	TRBD2	TRBJ2-2	TGTGCCAGCTCACCACGATCGGTAGCGGGAGGAACCGGGGAGCTGTTTTTT	CASSPRSVAGGTGELFF
TRBV19	-	-	TRBJ2-7	TGTGCCAGTAGTCAACTAGCCCGACAGCCGCCGGCCTACGAGCAGTACTTC	CASSQLARQPPAYEQYF
TRBV30	few	-	TRBJ2-1	TGTGCCTGGAGTAAACTGGCTACTTCTAGGAATGAGCAGTTCTTC	CAWSKLATSRNEQFF
TRBV19	-	TRBD1	TRBJ2-2	TGTGCCAGTAGTGCCCACAGGGGAGTGAGCACCGGGGAGCTGTTTTTT	CASSAHRGVSTGELFF
TRBV7-2	few	-	TRBJ2-1	TGTGCCAGCAGCCAGGACACAGGTGAGCAGTTCTTC	CASSQDTGEQFF
TRBV4-2	-	TRBD1	TRBJ2-3	TGTGCCAGCAGCCAAGCCGGGGCAGGACAGGGGCTTGTTACGCAGTATTTT	CASSQAGAGQGLVTQYF
TRBV6-5	-	TRBD2	TRBJ2-7	TGTGCCAGCAGAACAAATAGCGGGGGATCCTACGAGCAGTACTTC	CASRTNSGGSYEQYF
TRBV7-3	few	-	TRBJ1-2	TGTGCCAGCAGCCCACAATCGGGACACAAGAACTATGGCTACACCTTC	CASSPQSGHKNYGYTF
TRBV19	-	TRBD1	TRBJ2-1	TGTGCCAGTAGCCACCGGACAGGGGGCTCCTACAATGAGCAGTTCTTC	CASSHRTGGSYNEQFF
TRBV2	-	-	TRBJ2-5	TGTGCCAGCAGTGAAGCACCTCCCGGGCAGTACTTC	CASSEAPPGQYF
TRBV7-2	few	TRBD2	TRBJ2-7	TGTGCCAGCAGTATCGGGGGGAGGTACGAGCAGTACTTC	CASSIGGRYEQYF
TRBV5-1	few	-	TRBJ1-1	TGCGCCAGCAGCTTGGGCCTTCGAACGAGCAACACTGAAGCTTTCTTT	CASSLGLRTSNTEAFF
TRBV5-1	-	-	TRBJ1-5	TGCGCCAGCAGGCCCGACATTAACGGGGACAATCAGCCCCAGCATTTT	CASRPDINGDNQPQHF
TRBV5-4	-	TRBD1	TRBJ2-1	TGTGCCAGCAGGTTGGACAGGGGGTACAATGAGCAGTTCTTC	CASRLDRGYNEQFF
TRBV27	-	-	TRBJ1-6	TGTGCCAGCAGTACCCGGAATTCACCCCTCCACTTT	CASSTRNSPLHF
TRBV9	few	TRBD1	TRBJ2-7	TGTGCCAGCAGCGTCTCCGGGACAGGGGACTCCCCGCAGTACTTC	CASSVSGTGDSPQYF
TRBV2	few	-	TRBJ1-1	TGTGCCAGCAGTGAAGGGAGACAGTCGATCACTGAAGCTTTCTTT	CASSEGRQSITEAFF
TRBV28	-	TRBD1	TRBJ2-7	TGTGCCAGCAGTTTAGGAGGGGACAGGGTATCCGAGCAGTACTTC	CASSLGGDRVSEQYF
TRBV9	-	TRBD2	TRBJ2-1	TGTGCCAGCAGCGTAGAGCCACCGCGGCGGGAGTTAGTTGAGCAGTTCTTC	CASSVEPPRRELVEQFF